Below are 2 T cell receptor beta chains sequenced from a single sample in a study of Graves' ophthalmopathy and Graves' hyperthyroidism. TCR beta CDR3 regions were amplified from RNA transcripts. HTBI primers served in a first-round RT-PCR, which a second-round multiplex PCR followed. From the multiplex PCR reads, TCRdb called clonotypes with MiXCR, one entry per CDR3 protein. The sample shows hundreds of thousands of distinct CDR3 sequences, around 50% of them seen only once. The sample taken for sequencing was peripheral blood. These TCRs come from an adult man with Graves' ophthalmopathy.

The rearrangement links TRBV13 to TRBJ1-3, with D maybe TRBD1 (6 bases). The CDR3 contains 15 residues. The germline V gene encodes CDR1 PRHDT and CDR2 FYEKMQ (reference sequence). V was clipped by 5 bases and J by 1 base, with 12 bases between them. The CDR3 sequence: CASSASQGSGNTIYF. The CDR3 nucleotides read TGTGCCAGCAGCGCCTCCCAGGGGTCTGGAAACACCATATATTTT. Based on the CDR3 plus reference TRBV13 and TRBJ1-3, the full variable domain is AAGVIQSPRHLIKEKRETATLKCYPIPRHDTVYWYQQGPGQDPQFLISFYEKMQSDKGSIPDRFSAQQFSDYHSELNMSSLELGDSALYFCASSASQGSGNTIYFGEGSWLTVV.

This sequence joins TRBV18 and TRBJ2-7; D may be TRBD1 or TRBD2 (5 bases each). Germline V gives CDR1 KGHSH, CDR2 LQKENI. The CDR3 runs to 13 residues. V gave up 3 bases and J gave up 3 bases, with 9 bases separating them. Here the CDR3 reads CASSPGDGYEQYF. CDR3 sequence (DNA): TGTGCCAGCTCACCGGGGGACGGCTACGAGCAGTACTTC.